The sequence of this T cell receptor (beta chain) was determined in a study of T cells in women clearing cervical HPV infection. In germline, CDR1 is SGHAT, CDR2 FQNNGV. This CDR3 has 14 residues. V was clipped by 0 bases and J by 3 bases, with 6 bases between them. TCRdb's table, derived via immunoSEQ multiplex PCR, lists solely in-frame clones and lacks some. The sample has about 17,000 clones, and its top ten clones hold approximately 12%. Points on this clone: The read ends 3 residues before the CDR3 terminus; that terminus is restored from the germline J gene.

Specimen: blood buffy coat. This sequence originates from a woman between 18 and 75 years old with a cervical HPV16 infection that either progressed to CIN3+ or cleared (not recorded which). The V call is TRBV11-2, the J call TRBJ2-1; no reliable D call. The covered CDR3 bases are TGTGCCAGCAGCTTAGAAAGCTACTACAATGAG. This translates into CASSLESYYNE. The entire CDR3 sequence reads CASSLESYYNEQFF.